This T cell receptor beta chain was found in a study of shared clonotypes between healthy human individuals. The CDR3 is made up of 13 amino acids. In germline, CDR1 is MNHEY, CDR2 SMNVEV (reference sequence). V lost 3 bases to trimming and J lost 8 bases, with 10 bases between them. Repertoires were generated with immunoSEQ multiplex PCR, while TCRdb's copy carries only in-frame clones and drops some. The sample yields approximately 440,000 clones, approximately 71% seen once. The sample consisted of PBMCs. The genes are TRBV27 and TRBJ2-2; tentatively, D is TRBD2 (6 bases). This receptor was obtained from a woman aged 40 to 50 in good health. Some clones in this sample may be carry-over from other donors' samples. CDR3 in DNA: TGTGCCAGCAGTTTTGGGGGAGGAGGGGAGCTGTTTTTT. Its translation: CASSFGGGGELFF.